The clone carrying this T cell receptor beta chain was detected a few times. TCRdb reprocessed the RT-PCR reads via MiXCR and lists one record per CDR3 protein. The sample consists of more than 850,000 distinct CDR3 sequences, under 20% of them appearing once. These data are taken from a study of patients and donors after allogeneic stem cell transplantation. This CDR3 comprises 15 residues. Germline V gives CDR1 LGHNA, CDR2 YSLEER. V lost 4 bases and J lost 5, with 17 bases in between. The chain couples TRBV4-3 to TRBJ1-1; possibly TRBD1 for D (6 bases). The specimen was blood, either unsorted or a sorted T cell fraction (not recorded which). The receptor comes from a human donor who was either an allogeneic HSCT recipient or a stem cell or donor lymphocyte infusion donor (not recorded which). It is not recorded whose cells these are; they may come from a transplant donor. The CDR3 nucleotides read TGCGCCAGCAGCCTCCGAGGGGGGGTAAGGACTGAAGCTTTCTTT. Translation gives CASSLRGGVRTEAFF.